This entry describes one T cell receptor (beta chain). For a library built for alpha chains, this beta chain is a stray read; little rests on its size. The sample is drawn from a study of spatial heterogeneity in lung cancer. A single record per CDR3 protein comes from TCRdb applying MiXCR to the 5' RACE reads. The sample carries 950 to 1,300 distinct CDR3 sequences, less than 35% recorded once. As for time point: sample taken at primary tumor resection. The sequenced material consisted of unsorted whole RNA from tumor, nontumor lung or frozen PBMC. Germline V lookup: CDR1 SNHLY, CDR2 FYNNEI. With 3 bases removed from V and 3 bases from J, the gap between germline ends came to 18 bases. The CDR3 extends over 16 amino acids.

The sequences come from PBMCs, collected at surgery. The V gene is TRBV2, the J gene TRBJ2-7; weak D call: TRBD2 (5 bases). The sequence derives from a female donor with early-stage non-small cell lung cancer. CDR3 sequence (DNA): TGTGCCAGCAGTGACCCCCGGGGTGGGCTCCTCTACGAGCAGTACTTC. Translated, it gives CASSDPRGGLLYEQYF.